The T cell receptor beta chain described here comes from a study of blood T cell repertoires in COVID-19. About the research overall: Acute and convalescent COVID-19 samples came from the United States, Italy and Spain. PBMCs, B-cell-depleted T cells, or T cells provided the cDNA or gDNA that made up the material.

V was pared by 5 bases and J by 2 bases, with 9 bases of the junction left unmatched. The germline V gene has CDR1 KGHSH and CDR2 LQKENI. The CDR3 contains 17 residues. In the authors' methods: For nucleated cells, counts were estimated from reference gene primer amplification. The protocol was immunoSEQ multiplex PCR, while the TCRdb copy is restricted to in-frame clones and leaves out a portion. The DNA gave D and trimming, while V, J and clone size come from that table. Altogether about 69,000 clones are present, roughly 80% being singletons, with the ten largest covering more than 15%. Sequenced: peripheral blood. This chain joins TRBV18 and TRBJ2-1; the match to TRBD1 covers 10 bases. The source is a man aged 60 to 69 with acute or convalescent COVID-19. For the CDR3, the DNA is TGTGCCAGCTCAACCCGACCTGGGACAGGGGCCTACAATGAGCAGTTCTTC. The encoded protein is CASSTRPGTGAYNEQFF.